This is a list of T cell receptor beta chains from one sample in a study of OX40 agonist ivuxolimab in advanced cancers. Clones were read by immunoSEQ multiplex PCR, and TCRdb kept only the in-frame ones, dropping some. The sample shows under 25,000 clones, more than 70% of them seen only once. The sample was CD4+ or CD8+ T cells sorted from blood, taken in a trial of the OX40 agonist ivuxolimab. The receptors were sampled from an adult with an advanced solid tumor such as melanoma, head and neck, liver or kidney cancer. Each CDR3 is given with its conserved first and last residue. A D gene is named only where the DNA matches it firmly. The size field is filled for only some rows; it gives once, few, many or a size class.

J gene: TRBJ2-1
V gene: TRBV27
clone size: NA
D gene: TRBD1
CDR3 protein: CASSPQGDNEQFF
CDR3 DNA: TGTGCCAGCAGTCCGCAGGGGGACAATGAGCAGTTCTTC

J gene: TRBJ2-1
V gene: TRBV7-8
clone size: NA
D gene: TRBD2
CDR3 protein: CASSLAGGQFNEQFF
CDR3 DNA: TGTGCCAGCAGTTTGGCGGGGGGGCAGTTCAATGAGCAGTTCTTC

J gene: TRBJ1-2
V gene: TRBV7-9
clone size: NA
D gene: NA
CDR3 protein: CASSLEYAPGAYGYTF
CDR3 DNA: TGTGCCAGCAGCTTGGAATATGCCCCAGGGGCCTATGGCTACACCTTC

J gene: TRBJ2-7
V gene: TRBV5-4
clone size: NA
D gene: NA
CDR3 protein: CASSTRVRGDEQYF
CDR3 DNA: TGTGCCAGCAGCACCAGGGTACGAGGGGACGAGCAGTACTTC

J gene: TRBJ2-7
V gene: TRBV6-6
clone size: NA
D gene: NA
CDR3 protein: CASSYSNSDEQYF
CDR3 DNA: TGTGCCAGCAGTTACTCGAATTCAGACGAGCAGTACTTC

J gene: TRBJ1-2
V gene: TRBV19
clone size: NA
D gene: NA
CDR3 protein: CATEAPPYGYTF
CDR3 DNA: TGTGCTACAGAGGCTCCCCCCTATGGCTACACCTTC

J gene: TRBJ1-2
V gene: TRBV19
clone size: NA
D gene: NA
CDR3 protein: CASSIDGASLSANYGYTF
CDR3 DNA: TGTGCCAGTAGTATAGACGGTGCCAGCTTGAGTGCTAACTATGGCTACACCTTC

J gene: TRBJ1-5
V gene: TRBV10-2
clone size: medium-sized
D gene: TRBD1
CDR3 protein: CASSELAGGLNQPQHF
CDR3 DNA: TGCGCCAGCAGTGAGTTGGCAGGGGGCCTCAATCAGCCCCAGCATTTT

J gene: TRBJ1-4
V gene: TRBV4-3
clone size: few
D gene: NA
CDR3 protein: CASSQDLPATNEKLFF
CDR3 DNA: TGCGCCAGCAGCCAAGACCTCCCAGCAACTAATGAAAAACTGTTTTTT

J gene: TRBJ1-3
V gene: TRBV5-6
clone size: NA
D gene: NA
CDR3 protein: CASSLGAGISGNTIYF
CDR3 DNA: TGTGCCAGCAGCTTGGGGGCAGGGATCTCTGGAAACACCATATATTTT

J gene: TRBJ1-1
V gene: TRBV6-1
clone size: NA
D gene: NA
CDR3 protein: CASTYRGTEAFF
CDR3 DNA: TGTGCCAGCACCTATAGGGGCACTGAAGCTTTCTTT

J gene: TRBJ2-2
V gene: TRBV10-1
clone size: once
D gene: NA
CDR3 protein: CASSESRGEGPPGPGELFF
CDR3 DNA: TGCGCCAGCAGTGAATCTCGTGGGGAAGGACCCCCTGGCCCCGGGGAGCTGTTTTTT

J gene: TRBJ1-1
V gene: TRBV10-3
clone size: NA
D gene: TRBD1
CDR3 protein: CAIRQGNTEAFF
CDR3 DNA: TGTGCCATAAGACAGGGGAACACTGAAGCTTTCTTT

J gene: TRBJ1-1
V gene: TRBV13
clone size: NA
D gene: NA
CDR3 protein: CASSSRQENTEAFF
CDR3 DNA: TGTGCCAGCAGCTCTCGACAGGAAAACACTGAAGCTTTCTTT

J gene: TRBJ2-7
V gene: TRBV7-3
clone size: once
D gene: NA
CDR3 protein: CASSLSQGISSYEQYF
CDR3 DNA: TGTGCCAGCAGCTTATCTCAGGGCATTAGCTCCTACGAGCAGTACTTC

J gene: TRBJ2-5
V gene: TRBV10-2
clone size: NA
D gene: NA
CDR3 protein: CASSERGRWETQYF
CDR3 DNA: TGCGCCAGCAGTGAAAGGGGACGGTGGGAGACCCAGTACTTC

J gene: TRBJ1-1
V gene: TRBV4-1
clone size: few
D gene: NA
CDR3 protein: CASSQAQGNTEAFF
CDR3 DNA: TGCGCCAGCAGCCAAGCCCAGGGGAACACTGAAGCTTTCTTT

J gene: TRBJ2-7
V gene: TRBV5-1
clone size: NA
D gene: NA
CDR3 protein: CASSLEESPPYEQYF
CDR3 DNA: TGCGCCAGCAGCTTGGAGGAGTCCCCTCCCTACGAGCAGTACTTC

J gene: TRBJ2-7
V gene: TRBV10-2
clone size: few
D gene: NA
CDR3 protein: CASSESGGPSYEQYF
CDR3 DNA: TGCGCCAGCAGTGAGTCGGGGGGGCCCTCCTACGAGCAGTACTTC

J gene: TRBJ1-2
V gene: TRBV27
clone size: NA
D gene: NA
CDR3 protein: CASSLFRTQVYGYTF
CDR3 DNA: TGTGCCAGCAGTCTCTTCCGGACGCAAGTTTATGGCTACACCTTC

J gene: TRBJ2-7
V gene: TRBV27
clone size: NA
D gene: NA
CDR3 protein: CASRLLRDNLLSSYEQYF
CDR3 DNA: TGTGCCAGCAGGTTACTCCGGGACAACCTGCTGAGCTCCTACGAGCAGTACTTC

J gene: TRBJ1-1
V gene: TRBV27
clone size: few
D gene: NA
CDR3 protein: CASSLRVGTEAFF
CDR3 DNA: TGTGCCAGCAGTTTAAGGGTTGGCACTGAAGCTTTCTTT

J gene: TRBJ2-7
V gene: TRBV6-1
clone size: NA
D gene: NA
CDR3 protein: CASSVGRWTYEQYF
CDR3 DNA: TGTGCCAGCAGTGTGGGGCGCTGGACCTACGAGCAGTACTTC

J gene: TRBJ2-7
V gene: TRBV5-6
clone size: few
D gene: TRBD2
CDR3 protein: CASSLETSGIHEQYF
CDR3 DNA: TGTGCCAGCAGCTTGGAGACTAGCGGAATCCACGAGCAGTACTTC

J gene: TRBJ2-1
V gene: TRBV5-1
clone size: medium-sized
D gene: TRBD1
CDR3 protein: CASSLAPQGAYNEQFF
CDR3 DNA: TGCGCCAGCAGCTTGGCCCCACAGGGGGCCTACAATGAGCAGTTCTTC

J gene: TRBJ2-1
V gene: TRBV9
clone size: many
D gene: NA
CDR3 protein: CASSVVSGAYNEQFF
CDR3 DNA: TGTGCCAGCAGCGTAGTGAGCGGCGCCTACAATGAGCAGTTCTTC

J gene: TRBJ2-7
V gene: TRBV10-1
clone size: NA
D gene: NA
CDR3 protein: CASSERTGYEQYF
CDR3 DNA: TGCGCCAGCAGTGAAAGGACTGGCTACGAGCAGTACTTC

J gene: TRBJ2-1
V gene: TRBV5-1
clone size: NA
D gene: TRBD2
CDR3 protein: CASSLSISGTAYNEQFF
CDR3 DNA: TGCGCCAGCAGCTTGAGTATAAGCGGGACCGCCTACAATGAGCAGTTCTTC

J gene: TRBJ2-1
V gene: TRBV6-5
clone size: many
D gene: NA
CDR3 protein: CASSYAKGNEQFF
CDR3 DNA: TGTGCCAGCAGTTACGCGAAGGGCAATGAGCAGTTCTTC

J gene: TRBJ2-2
V gene: TRBV7-2
clone size: NA
D gene: NA
CDR3 protein: CASSLVRNTGELFF
CDR3 DNA: TGTGCCAGCAGCTTAGTTAGGAACACCGGGGAGCTGTTTTTT

J gene: TRBJ2-3
V gene: TRBV7-9
clone size: NA
D gene: NA
CDR3 protein: CASSLVKAGRADTQYF
CDR3 DNA: TGTGCCAGCAGCTTAGTAAAGGCGGGACGCGCAGATACGCAGTATTTT

J gene: TRBJ2-1
V gene: TRBV14
clone size: once
D gene: TRBD2
CDR3 protein: CASSPGLAGSSYNEQFF
CDR3 DNA: TGTGCCAGCAGCCCGGGACTAGCGGGTAGCTCCTACAATGAGCAGTTCTTC

J gene: TRBJ1-2
V gene: TRBV30
clone size: NA
D gene: NA
CDR3 protein: CAWADTNYGYTF
CDR3 DNA: TGTGCCTGGGCTGATACTAACTATGGCTACACCTTC

J gene: TRBJ1-1
V gene: TRBV7-9
clone size: NA
D gene: NA
CDR3 protein: CASSNPRGERTEAFF
CDR3 DNA: TGTGCCAGCAGCAATCCTCGGGGGGAAAGGACTGAAGCTTTCTTT

J gene: TRBJ2-7
V gene: TRBV27
clone size: NA
D gene: NA
CDR3 protein: CASSFGGPSYEQYF
CDR3 DNA: TGTGCCAGCAGTTTTGGTGGACCCTCCTACGAGCAGTACTTC

J gene: TRBJ1-5
V gene: TRBV5-1
clone size: once
D gene: NA
CDR3 protein: CASSLMGDSNQPQHF
CDR3 DNA: TGCGCCAGCAGCTTGATGGGGGATAGCAATCAGCCCCAGCATTTT

J gene: TRBJ1-5
V gene: TRBV27
clone size: NA
D gene: NA
CDR3 protein: CASSMGTGYSNQPQHF
CDR3 DNA: TGTGCCAGCAGTATGGGGACGGGTTATAGCAATCAGCCCCAGCATTTT

J gene: TRBJ1-1
V gene: TRBV4-1
clone size: few
D gene: NA
CDR3 protein: CASSRDTITEAFF
CDR3 DNA: TGCGCCAGCAGCCGAGACACGATCACTGAAGCTTTCTTT

J gene: TRBJ2-3
V gene: TRBV19
clone size: NA
D gene: NA
CDR3 protein: CASSDGGSTDTQYF
CDR3 DNA: TGTGCCAGTAGTGACGGGGGAAGCACAGATACGCAGTATTTT

J gene: TRBJ1-2
V gene: TRBV5-4
clone size: NA
D gene: TRBD1
CDR3 protein: CASSRQGDYGYTF
CDR3 DNA: TGTGCCAGCAGCAGACAGGGGGACTATGGCTACACCTTC

J gene: TRBJ2-7
V gene: TRBV9
clone size: NA
D gene: TRBD1
CDR3 protein: CASSVDSGQSYEQYF
CDR3 DNA: TGTGCCAGCAGCGTAGATTCGGGACAGTCCTACGAGCAGTACTTC

J gene: TRBJ2-3
V gene: TRBV11-2
clone size: many
D gene: TRBD1
CDR3 protein: CASSPMTGGTDTQYF
CDR3 DNA: TGTGCCAGCAGTCCGATGACAGGGGGCACAGATACGCAGTATTTT

J gene: TRBJ2-1
V gene: TRBV27
clone size: few
D gene: NA
CDR3 protein: CATSRGGARNEQFF
CDR3 DNA: TGTGCCACCTCCAGAGGGGGGGCTCGGAATGAGCAGTTCTTC

J gene: TRBJ2-3
V gene: TRBV11-3
clone size: NA
D gene: TRBD2
CDR3 protein: CASSFGLATDTQYF
CDR3 DNA: TGTGCCAGCAGCTTTGGACTAGCCACAGATACGCAGTATTTT

J gene: TRBJ2-3
V gene: TRBV7-9
clone size: NA
D gene: TRBD1
CDR3 protein: CASSLVQGNTDTQYF
CDR3 DNA: TGTGCCAGCAGCTTAGTACAGGGGAACACAGATACGCAGTATTTT

J gene: TRBJ2-5
V gene: TRBV11-3
clone size: few
D gene: TRBD2
CDR3 protein: CASSLLAGGGETQYF
CDR3 DNA: TGTGCCAGCAGCTTATTAGCGGGAGGTGGAGAGACCCAGTACTTC

J gene: TRBJ1-3
V gene: TRBV7-9
clone size: NA
D gene: NA
CDR3 protein: CASSSGTSGNTIYF
CDR3 DNA: TGTGCCAGCAGCTCCGGGACCTCTGGAAACACCATATATTTT

J gene: TRBJ1-2
V gene: TRBV28
clone size: NA
D gene: TRBD1
CDR3 protein: CASSLYRGGGGYTF
CDR3 DNA: TGTGCCAGCAGTTTATACAGGGGTGGTGGTGGCTACACCTTC

J gene: TRBJ2-2
V gene: TRBV27
clone size: NA
D gene: NA
CDR3 protein: CASSFTGSGELFF
CDR3 DNA: TGTGCCAGCAGTTTCACAGGGTCCGGGGAGCTGTTTTTT

J gene: TRBJ2-3
V gene: TRBV19
clone size: NA
D gene: NA
CDR3 protein: CASSTTSTDTQYF
CDR3 DNA: TGTGCCAGTAGTACAACTAGCACAGATACGCAGTATTTT

J gene: TRBJ1-6
V gene: TRBV28
clone size: NA
D gene: TRBD1
CDR3 protein: CASSSLWTGGLYNSPLHF
CDR3 DNA: TGTGCCAGCAGTTCACTCTGGACAGGGGGGCTATATAATTCACCCCTCCACTTT

J gene: TRBJ2-7
V gene: TRBV7-8
clone size: NA
D gene: NA
CDR3 protein: CASSLEGSLYSYEQYF
CDR3 DNA: TGTGCCAGCAGCTTAGAGGGGAGCCTTTACTCCTACGAGCAGTACTTC

J gene: TRBJ1-1
V gene: TRBV27
clone size: NA
D gene: NA
CDR3 protein: CASRTGGAYTEAFF
CDR3 DNA: TGTGCCAGCCGCACGGGGGGCGCGTACACTGAAGCTTTCTTT

J gene: TRBJ2-1
V gene: TRBV2
clone size: NA
D gene: TRBD2
CDR3 protein: CASSIGTSGYNEQFF
CDR3 DNA: TGTGCCAGCAGTATCGGGACTAGCGGATACAATGAGCAGTTCTTC

J gene: TRBJ2-7
V gene: TRBV5-1
clone size: NA
D gene: TRBD1
CDR3 protein: CASSPRDRTYEQYF
CDR3 DNA: TGCGCCAGCAGCCCCCGGGACAGGACCTACGAGCAGTACTTC

J gene: TRBJ2-3
V gene: TRBV7-6
clone size: NA
D gene: NA
CDR3 protein: CASSFEQGKGVSTQYF
CDR3 DNA: TGTGCCAGCAGCTTCGAACAGGGAAAGGGCGTGAGTACGCAGTATTTT

J gene: TRBJ1-5
V gene: TRBV12-5
clone size: NA
D gene: TRBD1
CDR3 protein: CASGLEGQLNQPQHF
CDR3 DNA: TGTGCTAGTGGTTTGGAGGGACAGCTCAATCAGCCCCAGCATTTT

J gene: TRBJ2-7
V gene: TRBV11-2
clone size: once
D gene: TRBD1
CDR3 protein: CASSHPDRGFYEQYF
CDR3 DNA: TGTGCCAGCAGCCATCCCGACAGGGGCTTCTACGAGCAGTACTTC

J gene: TRBJ2-3
V gene: TRBV13
clone size: NA
D gene: TRBD2
CDR3 protein: CASRPLAVLADTQYF
CDR3 DNA: TGTGCCAGCAGGCCTCTAGCGGTCCTAGCAGATACGCAGTATTTT

J gene: TRBJ1-1
V gene: TRBV7-9
clone size: NA
D gene: NA
CDR3 protein: CASSPRGFAEAFF
CDR3 DNA: TGTGCCAGCAGCCCCCGGGGGTTCGCTGAAGCTTTCTTT